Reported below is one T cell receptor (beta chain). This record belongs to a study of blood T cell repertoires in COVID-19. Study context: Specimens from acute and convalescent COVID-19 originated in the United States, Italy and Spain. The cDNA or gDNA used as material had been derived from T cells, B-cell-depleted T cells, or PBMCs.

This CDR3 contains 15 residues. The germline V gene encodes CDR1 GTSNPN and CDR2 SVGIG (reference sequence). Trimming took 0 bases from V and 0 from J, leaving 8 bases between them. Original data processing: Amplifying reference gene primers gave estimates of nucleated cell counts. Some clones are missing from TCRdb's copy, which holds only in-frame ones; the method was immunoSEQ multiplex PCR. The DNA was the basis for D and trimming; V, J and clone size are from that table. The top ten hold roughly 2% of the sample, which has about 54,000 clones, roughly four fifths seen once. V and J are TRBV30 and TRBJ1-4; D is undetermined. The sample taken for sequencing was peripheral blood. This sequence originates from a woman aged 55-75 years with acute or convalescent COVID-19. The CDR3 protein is CAWSVGTATNEKLFF. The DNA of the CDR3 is TGTGCCTGGAGTGTTGGTACAGCAACTAATGAAAAACTGTTTTTT. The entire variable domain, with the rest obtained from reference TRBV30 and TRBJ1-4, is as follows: SQTIHQWPATLVQPVGSPLSLECTVEGTSNPNLYWYRQAAGRGLQLLFYSVGIGQISSEVPQNLSASRPQDRQFILSSKKLLLSDSGFYLCAWSVGTATNEKLFFGSGTQLSVL.